These 6 T cell receptor beta chains originate from one sample sequenced in a study of cytomegalovirus exposure and HLA in healthy donors. Use of 60 Vbeta and 13 Jbeta primers characterized the PCR. Clones were sequenced by immunoSEQ multiplex PCR, and TCRdb holds only the in-frame ones, with some missing. There are approximately 130,000 clones in the sample; around 78% occur only once, and less than 2% lies in the top ten. The sequencing input was PBMCs. The source of these receptors is a female donor in good health and CMV-seropositive.

The V and J genes are TRBV2 and TRBJ1-6, with no clear D. Germline values: CDR1 SNHLY, CDR2 FYNNEI. This CDR3 is 15 amino acids long. V shed 6 bases and J shed 7 bases, with 16 bases lying between them. The CDR3 sequence is CASSETVFFNSPLHF. The CDR3 DNA sequence: TGTGCCAGCAGCGAAACAGTTTTCTTCAATTCACCCCTCCACTTT.

The CDR3 is CASCRDRGSNTEAFF. CDR3 DNA sequence: TGTGCCAGCTGCCGCGACAGGGGCTCGAACACTGAAGCTTTCTTT. This sequence joins TRBV6-1 and TRBJ1-1; the match to TRBD1 covers 8 bases. The trim removed 8 bases at V and 1 base at J, leaving 9 bases unmatched. This CDR3 is built from 15 residues. Germline assignment: CDR1 MNHNS and CDR2 SASEGT.

This chain joins TRBV6-5 and TRBJ2-7; 9 positions agree with TRBD1. With V trimmed by 0 bases and J by 3 bases, 0 bases remained unmatched. Germline CDR1 reads MNHEY; CDR2 reads SVGAGI. The CDR3 consists of 14 residues. CDR3 residues: CASSYSDRGYEQYF. The CDR3 DNA reads TGTGCCAGCAGTTACTCGGACAGGGGCTACGAGCAGTACTTC.

The chain joins TRBV28 to TRBJ2-2; no clear D. The CDR3 is 15 amino acids. The V and J ends lost 3 bases and 0 bases respectively, with 8 bases between them. The germline CDR1 and CDR2 sequences are MDHEN and SYDVKM. CDR3 DNA: TGTGCCAGCAGTTTGAAACTTCCGAACACCGGGGAGCTGTTTTTT. It specifies CASSLKLPNTGELFF. Full variable domain (remainder filled in from reference TRBV28 and TRBJ2-2): DVKVTQSSRYLVKRTGEKVFLECVQDMDHENMFWYRQDPGLGLRLIYFSYDVKMKEKGDIPEGYSVSREKKERFSLILESASTNQTSMYLCASSLKLPNTGELFFGEGSRLTVL.

This chain links TRBV29-1 with TRBJ2-3; perhaps TRBD1 as D (6 bases). The CDR3 extends over 15 amino acids. Germline-derived CDR1 and CDR2 are SQVTM and ANQGSEA. V was trimmed by 5 bases and J by 3 bases, leaving 18 bases between them. CDR3 region: CSVPLLGARTDTQYF. DNA of the CDR3: TGCAGCGTTCCACTTCTGGGGGCCCGTACAGATACGCAGTATTTT.

This clone was seen a handful of times. This chain uses TRBV10-1 with TRBJ2-3; 8 nucleotides line up with TRBD2. Germline-derived CDR1 and CDR2 are WNHNN and SYGVQD (reference sequence). CDR3 size: 18 residues. The V segment lost 10 bases and the J segment 1 base; nucleotides outside the gene matches: 19. CDR3 DNA sequence: TGCGCCAACCCATTAATCCCCGGGAGGGCGGAGGGCACAGATACGCAGTATTTT. Translating it yields CANPLIPGRAEGTDTQYF.